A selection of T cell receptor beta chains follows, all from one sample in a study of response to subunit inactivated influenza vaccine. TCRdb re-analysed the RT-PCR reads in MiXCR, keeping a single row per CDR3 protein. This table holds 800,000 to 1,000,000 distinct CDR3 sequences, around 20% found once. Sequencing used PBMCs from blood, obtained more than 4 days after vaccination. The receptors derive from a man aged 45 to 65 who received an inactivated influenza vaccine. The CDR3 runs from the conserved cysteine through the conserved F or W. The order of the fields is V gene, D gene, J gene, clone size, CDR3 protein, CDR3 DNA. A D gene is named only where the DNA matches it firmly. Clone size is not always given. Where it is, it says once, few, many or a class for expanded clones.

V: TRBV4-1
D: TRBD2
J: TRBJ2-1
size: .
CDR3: CASSHPSGRGQRNEQFF
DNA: TGCGCCAGCAGCCACCCCAGCGGGAGGGGGCAAAGGAATGAGCAGTTCTTC

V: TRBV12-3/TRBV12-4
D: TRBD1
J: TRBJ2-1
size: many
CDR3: CASRGQGFYNEQFF
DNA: TGTGCCAGCAGGGGACAGGGGTTCTACAATGAGCAGTTCTTC

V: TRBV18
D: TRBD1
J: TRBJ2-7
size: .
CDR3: CASSRIQGGEQYF
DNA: TGTGCCAGCTCACGAATACAGGGGGGCGAGCAGTACTTC

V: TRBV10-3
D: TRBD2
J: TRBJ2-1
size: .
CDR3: CAVTGTSENNEQFF
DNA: TGTGCCGTGACCGGGACTAGCGAAAACAATGAGCAGTTCTTC

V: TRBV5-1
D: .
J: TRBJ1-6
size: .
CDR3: CASSLEWGVNSPLHF
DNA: TGCGCCAGCAGCTTGGAGTGGGGAGTAAATTCACCCCTCCACTTT

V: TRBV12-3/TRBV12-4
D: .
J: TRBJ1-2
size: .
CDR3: CASSSGALYGYTF
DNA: TGTGCCAGCAGTTCCGGGGCCCTCTATGGCTACACCTTC

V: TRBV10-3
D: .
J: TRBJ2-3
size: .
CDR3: CAIMDLTSTDTQYF
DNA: TGTGCCATCATGGACCTCACTAGCACAGATACGCAGTATTTT

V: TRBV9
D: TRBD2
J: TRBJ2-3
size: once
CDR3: CASSVVTSGLLDTQYF
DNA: TGTGCCAGCAGCGTAGTTACTAGCGGGTTACTGGATACGCAGTATTTT

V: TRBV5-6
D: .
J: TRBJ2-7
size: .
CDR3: CAWRAAGTPCEQYF
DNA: TGTGCCTGGCGGGCGGCCGGGACACCCTGCGAGCAGTACTTC

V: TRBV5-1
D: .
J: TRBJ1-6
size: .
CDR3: CASSLLGPSSYNSPLHF
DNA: TGCGCCAGCAGCTTGCTAGGGCCGAGCTCCTATAATTCACCCCTCCACTTT

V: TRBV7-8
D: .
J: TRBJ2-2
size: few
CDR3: CASSLFRGQVPGELFF
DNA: TGTGCCAGCAGCTTATTCCGGGGGCAGGTACCCGGGGAGCTGTTTTTT

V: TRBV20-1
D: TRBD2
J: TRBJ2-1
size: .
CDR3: CSVWSGLAGHNEQFF
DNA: TGCAGTGTTTGGTCGGGGCTAGCGGGGCACAATGAGCAGTTCTTC

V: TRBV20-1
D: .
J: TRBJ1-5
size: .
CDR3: CSASTGAYSNQPQHF
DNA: TGCAGTGCTAGCACAGGCGCTTATAGCAATCAGCCCCAGCATTTT

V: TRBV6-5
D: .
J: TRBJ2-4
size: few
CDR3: CASSYSWQGLAKNIQYF
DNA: TGTGCCAGCAGTTACTCTTGGCAGGGCTTAGCCAAAAACATTCAGTACTTC

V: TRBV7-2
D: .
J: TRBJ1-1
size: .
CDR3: CASTVGPAINTEAFF
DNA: TGTGCCAGCACCGTCGGACCCGCTATAAACACTGAAGCTTTCTTT

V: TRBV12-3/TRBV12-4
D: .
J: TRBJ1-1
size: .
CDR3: CASSLFAGEAFF
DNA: TGTGCCAGCAGTTTATTCGCGGGTGAAGCTTTCTTT

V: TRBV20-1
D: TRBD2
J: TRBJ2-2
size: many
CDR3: CSAPVAGGRTGELFF
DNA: TGCAGTGCTCCCGTAGCGGGAGGTAGAACCGGGGAGCTGTTTTTT

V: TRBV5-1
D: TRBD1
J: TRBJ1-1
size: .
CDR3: CASTSGGTANTEAFF
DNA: TGCGCCAGCACATCCGGCGGGACAGCAAACACTGAAGCTTTCTTT

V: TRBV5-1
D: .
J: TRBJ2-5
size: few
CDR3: CASSLAVLDETQYF
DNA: TGCGCCAGCAGCTTGGCCGTGCTGGACGAGACCCAGTACTTC

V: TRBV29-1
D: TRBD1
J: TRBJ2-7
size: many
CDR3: CSVEATGTGTYEQYF
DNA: TGCAGCGTTGAAGCGACCGGGACAGGTACCTACGAGCAGTACTTC